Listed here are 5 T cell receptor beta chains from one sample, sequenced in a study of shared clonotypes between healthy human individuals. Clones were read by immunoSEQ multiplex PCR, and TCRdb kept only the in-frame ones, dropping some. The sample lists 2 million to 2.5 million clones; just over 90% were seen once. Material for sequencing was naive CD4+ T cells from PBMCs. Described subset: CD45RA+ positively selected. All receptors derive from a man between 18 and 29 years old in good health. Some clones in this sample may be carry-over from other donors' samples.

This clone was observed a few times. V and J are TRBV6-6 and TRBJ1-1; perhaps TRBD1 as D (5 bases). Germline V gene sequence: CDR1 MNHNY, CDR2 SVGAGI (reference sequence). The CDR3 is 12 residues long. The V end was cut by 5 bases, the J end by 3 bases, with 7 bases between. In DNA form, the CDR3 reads TGTGCCAGCAGTGACAGATACACTGAAGCTTTCTTT. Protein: CASSDRYTEAFF.

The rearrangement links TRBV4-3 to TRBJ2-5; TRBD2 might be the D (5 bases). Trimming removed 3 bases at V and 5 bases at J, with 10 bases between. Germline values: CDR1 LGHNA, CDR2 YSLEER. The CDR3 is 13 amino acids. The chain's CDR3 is CASSQRAGETQYF. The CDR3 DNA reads TGCGCCAGCAGCCAGAGGGCCGGGGAGACCCAGTACTTC.

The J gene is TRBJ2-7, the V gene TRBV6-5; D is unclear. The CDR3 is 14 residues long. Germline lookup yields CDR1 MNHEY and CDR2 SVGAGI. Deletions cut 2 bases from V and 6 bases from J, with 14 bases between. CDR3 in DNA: TGTGCCAGCAGTTACATGGCTGGTGGCGGCGAGCAGTACTTC. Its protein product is CASSYMAGGGEQYF.

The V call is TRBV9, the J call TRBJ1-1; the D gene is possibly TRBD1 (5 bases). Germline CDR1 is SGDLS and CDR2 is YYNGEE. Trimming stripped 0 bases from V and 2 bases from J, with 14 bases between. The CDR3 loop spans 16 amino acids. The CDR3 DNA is TGTGCCAGCAGCGTAGGATCCGGCAGGGCAAACACTGAAGCTTTCTTT. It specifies CASSVGSGRANTEAFF. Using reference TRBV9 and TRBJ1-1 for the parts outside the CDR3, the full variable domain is DSGVTQTPKHLITATGQRVTLRCSPRSGDLSVYWYQQSLDQGLQFLIQYYNGEERAKGNILERFSAQQFPDLHSELNLSSLELGDSALYFCASSVGSGRANTEAFFGQGTRLTVV.

The DNA of the CDR3 is TGTGCCAGCAGTTCCCTCGTGAATACCGGGGCCAACGTCCTGACTTTC. Translated, it gives CASSSLVNTGANVLTF. The genes are TRBV6-6 and TRBJ2-6; D uncertain. CDR3 length: 16 amino acids. V lost 4 bases, J lost 4 bases, and 14 bases lay in between. Germline CDR1 and CDR2: MNHNY and SVGAGI (reference sequence).